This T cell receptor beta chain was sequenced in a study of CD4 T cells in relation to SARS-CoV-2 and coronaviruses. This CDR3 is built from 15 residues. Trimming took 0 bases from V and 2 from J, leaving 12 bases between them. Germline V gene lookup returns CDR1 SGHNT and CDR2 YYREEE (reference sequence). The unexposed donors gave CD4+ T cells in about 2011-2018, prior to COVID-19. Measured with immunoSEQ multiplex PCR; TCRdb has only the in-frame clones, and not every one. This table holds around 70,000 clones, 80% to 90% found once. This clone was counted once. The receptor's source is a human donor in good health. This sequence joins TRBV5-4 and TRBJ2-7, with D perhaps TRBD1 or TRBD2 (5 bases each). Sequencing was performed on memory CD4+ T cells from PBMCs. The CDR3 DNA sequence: TGTGCCAGCAGCTTGGGTGGGGGTACCCCCTACGAGCAGTACTTC. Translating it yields CASSLGGGTPYEQYF.